The 25 T cell receptor beta chains listed next were all sequenced from one sample in a study of cytomegalovirus exposure and HLA in healthy donors. The study ran its PCR with 60 Vbeta and 13 Jbeta primers. Measured with immunoSEQ multiplex PCR; TCRdb has only the in-frame clones, and not every one. The sample holds fewer than 40,000 clones. Sequenced material: PBMCs. These receptors all come from a woman in her thirties or forties in good health and CMV-seropositive.

The chain links TRBV18 to TRBJ1-1; TRBD1 matches 7 bases. CDR3 length: 16 amino acids. From germline, CDR1 is KGHSH and CDR2 LQKENI. J was trimmed by 1 base and V by 3 bases; bases with no gene match: 8. Written as DNA, the CDR3 is TGTGCCAGCTCACCTCAGACAGGGCTAGGGAACACTGAAGCTTTCTTT. Translated: CASSPQTGLGNTEAFF.

The chain uses TRBV7-9 and TRBJ1-4; 9 bases map to TRBD1. Germline CDR1 SEHNR, CDR2 FQNEAQ (reference sequence). CDR3 length: 15 residues. J lost 3 bases, V lost 6 bases, and 5 bases had no gene match. CDR3 DNA: TGTGCCAGCAGAGAAACAGGGGGCTCTAATGAAAAACTGTTTTTT. Translation gives CASRETGGSNEKLFF.

The rearrangement links TRBV7-9 to TRBJ2-7; the D gene is possibly TRBD2 (5 bases). V lost 0 bases and J 7 bases, leaving 19 bases between the germline ends. CDR1 is SEHNR and CDR2 is FQNEAQ in the germline V gene (reference sequence). This CDR3 contains 16 residues. In DNA, the CDR3 is TGTGCCAGCAGCTTAGCGCATGGGAGTTCCTTCTTGGAGCAGTACTTC. This encodes CASSLAHGSSFLEQYF.

This chain joins TRBV5-1 and TRBJ2-3; 7 nucleotides match TRBD2. The CDR3 is made up of 18 amino acids. Trimming cost V 4 bases and J 2 bases; bases outside gene matches: 16. Per germline, CDR1 SGHRS and CDR2 YFSETQ. The CDR3 protein is CASSPTLSLAAHTDTQYF. CDR3 nucleotide sequence: TGCGCCAGCAGCCCGACCTTGTCCCTAGCGGCACACACAGATACGCAGTATTTT.

The genes are TRBV6-5 and TRBJ1-1; D might be TRBD1 (6 bases). Germline assignment: CDR1 MNHEY and CDR2 SVGAGI. CDR3 length: 14 residues. Deletions cut 6 bases from V and 7 bases from J, with 18 bases between. The CDR3 loop is CASRPLQGRSEAFF. The CDR3 DNA reads as TGTGCCAGCAGGCCATTACAGGGCCGGAGTGAAGCTTTCTTT.

The rearrangement links TRBV7-3 to TRBJ1-1, with 9 positions matching TRBD1. Per the germline V gene, CDR1 is SGHTA and CDR2 is FQGTGA. V lost 0 bases and J lost 5; bases outside the gene matches: 1. This CDR3 region has 14 residues. The chain's CDR3 is CASSLTGQGTEAFF. As DNA, the CDR3 is TGTGCCAGCAGCTTAACCGGACAGGGGACTGAAGCTTTCTTT.

The chain recombines TRBV19 with TRBJ2-1; 9 nucleotides agree with TRBD1. CDR1 is LNHDA, CDR2 SQIVND, per germline (reference sequence). J was trimmed by 3 bases and V by 6 bases; bases with no gene match: 6. The CDR3 length is 15 residues. The CDR3 DNA reads as TGTGCCAGTAGCGTTGGACAGGGGAACTACAATGAGCAGTTCTTC. It is translated as CASSVGQGNYNEQFF.

This rearrangement joins TRBV27 to TRBJ1-2; D not resolved. The CDR3 contains 16 residues. From germline, CDR1 is MNHEY and CDR2 SMNVEV (reference sequence). The V gene lost 5 bases and the J gene lost 1 base, with 17 bases spanning the gap. The DNA for the CDR3 is TGTGCCAGCAGTCCGCGAGGGCAATTCATTAACTATGGCTACACCTTC. Its protein product is CASSPRGQFINYGYTF.

This chain uses TRBV18 with TRBJ2-3; D is ambiguous. V dropped 1 base and J dropped 0 bases, with 11 bases sitting between them. This CDR3 has 16 amino acids. CDR1 is KGHSH and CDR2 is LQKENI in the germline V gene. CDR3 in amino acids: CASSPLPVVSTDTQYF. In nucleotides, the CDR3 is TGTGCCAGCTCACCACTTCCAGTGGTTAGCACAGATACGCAGTATTTT.

The gene calls are TRBV5-1 and TRBJ2-4; D not certain. The germline V and J ends were trimmed by 3 bases and 1 base, with 8 bases remaining between them. The germline CDR1 and CDR2 sequences are SGHRS and YFSETQ. The CDR3 has 14 amino acids. The CDR3 DNA reads TGCGCCAGCAGCTCGAACAGTGCCAAAAACATTCAGTACTTC. As protein: CASSSNSAKNIQYF.

The J gene is TRBJ2-7, the V gene TRBV11-2; D possibly corresponds to TRBD1 (6 bases). Germline loops: CDR1 SGHAT, CDR2 FQNNGV. The CDR3 length is 14 residues. Trimming stripped 2 bases from V and 3 bases from J, with 11 bases between. In nucleotides, the CDR3 is TGTGCCAGCAGCTTATCGGACAGCCGCTACGAGCAGTACTTC. This translates into CASSLSDSRYEQYF.

The chain links TRBV2 to TRBJ2-3, with 7 positions matching TRBD2. Trimming at V came to 2 bases and at J to 5 bases, leaving 10 bases not matched to a gene. Germline values: CDR1 SNHLY, CDR2 FYNNEI. The CDR3 covers 16 residues. Here the CDR3 DNA reads TGTGCCAGCAGTGAACAGCCGGGAGGCCTGGGAGATACGCAGTATTTT. This translates into CASSEQPGGLGDTQYF.

J is TRBJ2-5 and V is TRBV27; no clear D. Trimming pared 5 bases from V and 2 bases from J, leaving 9 bases between. The CDR3 runs 13 residues. Germline V gene lookup returns CDR1 MNHEY and CDR2 SMNVEV (reference sequence). The CDR3 bases are TGTGCCAGCAGTATAAAGAGGCAAGAGACCCAGTACTTC. It translates to CASSIKRQETQYF.

The V gene is TRBV7-9, the J gene TRBJ1-4; D gene unclear. The CDR3 covers 15 residues. V was cut by 1 base and J by 0 bases, with 6 bases left in between. Germline V gene sequence: CDR1 SEHNR, CDR2 FQNEAQ (reference sequence). The DNA of the CDR3 is TGTGCCAGCAGCTTAGGTATAACAACTAATGAAAAACTGTTTTTT. Amino acids: CASSLGITTNEKLFF. The full variable domain, completed using reference TRBV7-9 and TRBJ1-4, is DTGVSQNPRHKITKRGQNVTFRCDPISEHNRLYWYRQTLGQGPEFLTYFQNEAQLEKSRLLSDRFSAERPKGSFSTLEIQRTEQGDSAMYLCASSLGITTNEKLFFGSGTQLSVL.

The chain carries TRBV6-1 and TRBJ1-3; TRBD1 aligns across 8 bases. J lost 2 bases, V lost 4 bases, and 7 bases had no gene match. The CDR3 is 16 amino acids. Looked up from germline, CDR1 is MNHNS and CDR2 is SASEGT. CDR3 DNA: TGTGCCAGCAGTGGGCAGGGGGCCGCAACTGGAAACACCATATATTTT. Amino acid sequence: CASSGQGAATGNTIYF.

The CDR3 loop reads CASSLPHAGDNEQFF. In DNA, the CDR3 is TGTGCCAGCAGCTTGCCCCATGCGGGAGACAATGAGCAGTTCTTC. This chain joins TRBV7-6 and TRBJ2-1, with TRBD2 identical over 7 bases. From germline, CDR1 is SGHVS and CDR2 FNYEAQ. The CDR3 spans 15 residues. J lost 5 bases, V lost 3 bases, and 7 bases had no gene match.

The chain employs TRBV29-1 and TRBJ2-3, with 10 bases lining up with TRBD1. The CDR3 sequence is 11 residues long. The trim removed 5 bases at V and 11 bases at J, leaving 4 bases unmatched. Germline lookup yields CDR1 SQVTM and CDR2 ANQGSEA. CDR3 sequence reads: CSVTGQGKQYF. CDR3 sequence (DNA): TGCAGCGTTACGGGACAGGGGAAGCAGTATTTT.

The chain links TRBV2 to TRBJ2-7; D remains ambiguous. The germline V and J ends were trimmed by 1 base and 2 bases, with 9 bases remaining between them. The CDR3 has 14 amino acids. In germline, CDR1 is SNHLY, CDR2 FYNNEI. As DNA, the CDR3 is TGTGCCAGCAGTGAAGGCAACAGTCCCTACGAGCAGTACTTC. Its translation: CASSEGNSPYEQYF.

The rearrangement links TRBV28 to TRBJ1-5; a possible D gene is TRBD1 (5 bases). The CDR3 covers 15 residues. Trimming removed 3 bases at V and 6 bases at J, with 15 bases between. Germline lookup yields CDR1 MDHEN and CDR2 SYDVKM. The DNA of the CDR3 is TGTGCCAGCAGTTTGGGGGGGATGGGGTTTCAGCCCCAGCATTTT. This encodes CASSLGGMGFQPQHF. The full variable domain, completed using reference TRBV28 and TRBJ1-5, is DVKVTQSSRYLVKRTGEKVFLECVQDMDHENMFWYRQDPGLGLRLIYFSYDVKMKEKGDIPEGYSVSREKKERFSLILESASTNQTSMYLCASSLGGMGFQPQHFGDGTRLSIL.

The chain links TRBV29-1 to TRBJ1-1; 9 bases are a match to TRBD1. J gave up 10 bases and V 1 base, and 10 bases lay outside the gene matches. Germline loops: CDR1 SQVTM, CDR2 ANQGSEA. CDR3 length: 14 residues. The CDR3 nucleotides read TGCAGCGTTGAAGCTAGGGACAGGGAGGTGGGAGCTTTCTTT. This encodes CSVEARDREVGAFF.

The gene calls are TRBV28 and TRBJ2-3; D gene ambiguous. The CDR3 contains 16 residues. Germline CDR1 reads MDHEN; CDR2 reads SYDVKM. V shed 3 bases and J shed 2 bases, with 15 bases lying between them. This CDR3 reads CASSLFSTGFTDTQYF. The CDR3 nucleotides read TGTGCCAGCAGTTTGTTCTCCACGGGTTTCACAGATACGCAGTATTTT.

This rearrangement joins TRBV7-6 to TRBJ2-2; possible D gene TRBD2, 5 bases. Trimming pared 2 bases from V and 3 bases from J, leaving 10 bases between. Germline V gene sequence: CDR1 SGHVS, CDR2 FNYEAQ. The CDR3 is made up of 15 amino acids. The CDR3 bases are TGTGCCAGCAGCTTAAGAGCGGTTCACACCGGGGAGCTGTTTTTT. Protein sequence: CASSLRAVHTGELFF.

The chain carries TRBV9 and TRBJ1-2; D might be TRBD1 (6 bases). There are 12 residues in the CDR3. Looked up from germline, CDR1 is SGDLS and CDR2 is YYNGEE. The V and J ends lost 1 base and 5 bases respectively, with 6 bases between them. CDR3 protein: CASSVQGYGYTF. The DNA of the CDR3 is TGTGCCAGCAGCGTACAGGGGTATGGCTACACCTTC.

The CDR3 is CASSVHGVGEGYTF. The DNA of the CDR3 is TGTGCCAGCAGCGTTCACGGGGTTGGCGAGGGCTACACCTTC. This rearrangement joins TRBV27 to TRBJ1-2; D uncertain. The CDR3 extends over 14 amino acids. V shed 6 bases and J shed 8 bases, with 19 bases lying between them. In germline, CDR1 is MNHEY, CDR2 SMNVEV (reference sequence).

This chain joins TRBV6-1 and TRBJ2-1; tentatively, D is TRBD2 (5 bases). The length of the CDR3 is 16 residues. Germline V gives CDR1 MNHNS, CDR2 SASEGT. V lost 2 bases and J lost 8, with 19 bases in between. The CDR3 nucleotides read TGTGCCAGCAGTGAAACCCAGGAGGCCCGTAAATATGAGCAGTTCTTC. It specifies CASSETQEARKYEQFF.